These 21 T cell receptor beta chains came from one sample sequenced in a study of T cells in Graves' hyperthyroidism and ophthalmopathy. Authors of the study amplified TCR beta CDR3 regions from RNA transcripts. The TCR CDR3 was amplified in a first-round RT-PCR using the HTBI primer set. TCRdb re-analysed the multiplex PCR reads in MiXCR, keeping a single row per CDR3 protein. The sample has under 400,000 distinct CDR3 sequences, 15% to 20% seen once. Sample: blood. The origin of the receptors is a young man with Graves' hyperthyroidism.

The V and J genes are TRBV11-3 and TRBJ2-5, with TRBD1 matching over 8 bases. With 3 bases clipped from V and 3 bases from J, the junction kept 12 bases outside the gene matches. Germline CDR1 is SGHNT and CDR2 is YENEEA. CDR3 length: 17 amino acids. The CDR3 region has the DNA TGTGCCAGCAGCTTCAGGGGGCGCAGGGCGAAGGAAGAGACCCAGTACTTC. Translating it yields CASSFRGRRAKEETQYF. Combining the CDR3 with reference TRBV11-3 and TRBJ2-5 gives the whole variable domain EAGVVQSPRYKIIEKKQPVAFWCNPISGHNTLYWYLQNLGQGPELLIRYENEEAVDDSQLPKDRFSAERLKGVDSTLKIQPAELGDSAVYLCASSFRGRRAKEETQYFGPGTRLLVL.

This clonotype was counted ten times or more. The chain couples TRBV5-6 to TRBJ2-5, with 10 nucleotides matching TRBD2. There are 16 residues in the CDR3. CDR1 and CDR2 (germline): SGHDT, YYEEEE. V dropped 4 bases and J dropped 5; count of bases not matched to a gene: 11. CDR3 in amino acids: CASSLRLAGGRETQYF. For the CDR3, the DNA is TGTGCCAGCAGCCTTCGTTTAGCGGGAGGACGTGAGACCCAGTACTTC.

V is TRBV6-1 and J is TRBJ2-3; 9 bases align to TRBD2. The trim removed 8 bases at V and 6 bases at J, leaving 12 bases unmatched. The CDR3 runs to 15 residues. Germline V gene lookup returns CDR1 MNHNS and CDR2 SASEGT. CDR3 residues: CASGRPSGRFDTQYF. As DNA, the CDR3 is TGTGCCAGCGGCCGCCCGAGCGGGAGGTTTGATACGCAGTATTTT.

This clonotype has just a few counts. The genes are TRBV13 and TRBJ2-3; D may be TRBD2 (5 bases). V lost 0 bases, J lost 0 bases, and 22 bases lay in between. The CDR3 loop spans 20 amino acids. CDR1 and CDR2 (germline): PRHDT, FYEKMQ (reference sequence). The CDR3 DNA is TGTGCCAGCAGCTTAGGCGGGATCCTGGACCGGGATGCTAGCACAGATACGCAGTATTTT. Its protein is CASSLGGILDRDASTDTQYF.

This clonotype was found many times. Here the CDR3 DNA reads TGTGCCAGCTCACCCCTGACAGGGGGCGGAGAGACCCAGTACTTC. This gives the protein CASSPLTGGGETQYF. The V and J genes are TRBV18 and TRBJ2-5; 10 bases are shared with TRBD1. The CDR3 spans 15 residues. With V trimmed by 3 bases and J by 4 bases, 5 bases remained unmatched. CDR1 KGHSH and CDR2 LQKENI come from the germline V gene.

This clonotype was counted ten times or more. The chain links TRBV12-3 or TRBV12-4 to TRBJ1-2; D might be TRBD1 (6 bases). The CDR3 consists of 13 residues. V lost 3 bases and J lost 5, with 10 bases in between. The DNA for the CDR3 is TGTGCCAGCAGTTTTCCGGGGGCATATGGCTACACCTTC. Its translation: CASSFPGAYGYTF.

This clonotype turned up a few times. J is TRBJ1-1 and V is TRBV10-2; TRBD1 agrees at 8 bases. This CDR3 has 15 residues. V was pared by 6 bases and J by 5 bases, with 11 bases of the junction left unmatched. CDR1 is WSHSY, CDR2 SAAADI, per germline. The CDR3 DNA follows: TGCGCCAGCAGGCGCCTTCCAGGGGGCGGGACTGAAGCTTTCTTT. The encoded protein is CASRRLPGGGTEAFF.

The table lists this clonotype with many counts. The chain has TRBV12-3 or TRBV12-4 and TRBJ1-6; a weak D match, TRBD1 (5 bases). The CDR3 has 13 residues. Between the trimmed V and J ends, which lost 4 bases and 10 bases, there was a span of 11 bases. The chain's CDR3 is CASSWGPGSPLHF. For the CDR3, the DNA is TGTGCCAGCAGTTGGGGCCCCGGGTCACCCCTCCACTTT.

This clonotype has at least ten counts. The genes are TRBV7-2 and TRBJ1-2; TRBD1 is a possible D gene (6 bases). Germline V gene sequence: CDR1 SGHTA, CDR2 FQGNSA. The CDR3 is 14 residues long. Trimming removed 8 bases at V and 4 bases at J, with 17 bases between. The CDR3 here is CASSPLTGSYGYTF. The CDR3 nucleotides are TGTGCCAGCTCACCACTAACAGGGTCCTATGGCTACACCTTC.

The V gene is TRBV6-2 or TRBV6-3, the J gene TRBJ1-1; D is undetermined. V lost 5 bases, J lost 3 bases, and 16 bases lay in between. The CDR3 loop spans 15 amino acids. CDR1 is MNHEY and CDR2 is SVGEGT in the germline V gene. CDR3 sequence (DNA): TGTGCCAGCAGTGTGGAATGGCAGGCGTACACTGAAGCTTTCTTT. Translated: CASSVEWQAYTEAFF.

There are a few counts of this clonotype. V usage is TRBV7-9 and J usage is TRBJ2-7; TRBD2 aligns across 10 bases. With 4 bases clipped from V and 5 bases from J, the junction kept 5 bases outside the gene matches. CDR1 and CDR2 from the germline V gene are SEHNR and FQNEAQ (reference sequence). The CDR3 spans 14 residues. The CDR3 sequence is CASSSGLAINEQYF. The CDR3 DNA follows: TGTGCCAGCAGCTCGGGACTAGCGATCAACGAGCAGTACTTC.

This clonotype appeared many times. The chain recombines TRBV7-3 with TRBJ2-5; 7 positions match TRBD2. V was clipped by 4 bases and J by 5 bases; unmatched bases: 10. This CDR3 contains 15 residues. Germline lookup yields CDR1 SGHTA and CDR2 FQGTGA. In nucleotides, the CDR3 is TGTGCCAGCAGCTGGCATGGCGGGAGAGGGGAGACCCAGTACTTC. Protein: CASSWHGGRGETQYF.

This clonotype was counted many times. As DNA, the CDR3 is TGTGCCAGCATTCCGGGACAGGGATCATTCACCGGGGAGCTGTTTTTT. It encodes CASIPGQGSFTGELFF. The chain employs TRBV2 and TRBJ2-2; TRBD1 agrees at 9 bases. Trimming cost V 7 bases and J 4 bases; bases outside gene matches: 10. The CDR3 covers 16 residues. The germline V gene encodes CDR1 SNHLY and CDR2 FYNNEI.

This clonotype was picked up many times. V usage is TRBV20-1 and J usage is TRBJ2-5; a possible D gene is TRBD1 (5 bases). CDR1 is DFQATT, CDR2 SNEGSKA, per germline (reference sequence). This CDR3 spans 11 amino acids. Trimming left V 6 bases short and J 4 bases short, with 9 bases between. CDR3 coding DNA: TGCAGTGCCAGGGCCGGAGAGACCCAGTACTTC. Translation gives CSARAGETQYF.

In its sample, this clonotype was seen many times. The chain uses TRBV6-6 and TRBJ1-5; the D is unclear. V shed 2 bases and J shed 2 bases, with 13 bases lying between them. The length of the CDR3 is 16 residues. Germline CDR1 is MNHNY and CDR2 is SVGAGI (reference sequence). Written as DNA, the CDR3 is TGTGCCAGCAGTTACGTGAGCCACCTCGGCAATCAGCCCCAGCATTTT. Encoded protein: CASSYVSHLGNQPQHF.

A remark on this clonotype: A clone one base away is much larger, so this may be a read error. The rearrangement links TRBV29-1 to TRBJ1-1; D unresolved. The CDR3 sequence is 11 residues long. Germline loops: CDR1 SQVTM, CDR2 ANQGSEA. The V and J ends lost 5 bases and 1 base respectively, with 5 bases between them. The CDR3 DNA is TGCAGCGTTTGGGGGAACACTGAAGCTTTCTTT. Its protein is CSVWGNTEAFF.

The V gene is TRBV30, the J gene TRBJ2-3, with 7 bases lining up with TRBD2. The germline CDR1 and CDR2 sequences are GTSNPN and SVGIG (reference sequence). V lost 4 bases to trimming and J lost 5 bases; unmatched junction nucleotides: 3. CDR3 length: 12 residues. Here the CDR3 DNA reads TGTGCCTGGACGGCTAGCGGAGATACGCAGTATTTT. This encodes CAWTASGDTQYF.

Only a few counts were recorded for this clonotype. The genes are TRBV13 and TRBJ1-1; D gene ambiguous. V lost 5 bases and J 1 base, leaving 8 bases between the germline ends. The V gene's germline CDR1 is PRHDT and CDR2 FYEKMQ (reference sequence). This CDR3 has 13 amino acids. In nucleotides, the CDR3 is TGTGCCAGCAGCACCGAGCCGAACACTGAAGCTTTCTTT. Translating gives CASSTEPNTEAFF.

The table lists this clonotype with many counts. V gene TRBV12-3 or TRBV12-4 combines with J gene TRBJ1-5; D might be TRBD1 (6 bases). Trimming removed 2 bases at V and 0 bases at J, with 14 bases between. The CDR3 sequence is 17 residues long. For the CDR3, the DNA is TGTGCCAGCAGTTTACGGTGGACAGAGTCTAGCAATCAGCCCCAGCATTTT. Protein sequence: CASSLRWTESSNQPQHF.

The sample holds many counts of this clonotype. V gene TRBV30 combines with J gene TRBJ2-7; 7 bases align to TRBD2. Trimming removed 4 bases from V and 5 bases from J; junction bases left unmatched: 11. This CDR3 contains 14 residues. Germline CDR1 and CDR2: GTSNPN and SVGIG (reference sequence). For the CDR3, the DNA is TGTGCCTGGACTCCCGACCGGGAGGTAGACGAGCAGTACTTC. As protein: CAWTPDREVDEQYF.

This clonotype appeared many times. The gene calls are TRBV6-1 and TRBJ2-7; 9 positions match TRBD2. V lost 1 base to trimming and J lost 3 bases; unmatched junction nucleotides: 4. Germline-derived CDR1 and CDR2 are MNHNS and SASEGT. The CDR3 is made up of 15 amino acids. The CDR3 loop is CASSEGSGGYYEQYF. The CDR3 nucleotides read TGTGCCAGCAGTGAAGGCAGCGGGGGGTACTACGAGCAGTACTTC.